The source of this TCR beta chain is a study of CD8 T cells in Susac syndrome. Study-wide context: Each patient with Susac syndrome, at the time of blood draw, was therapy-naive, on corticosteroids, or on intravenous immunoglobulin alone. Study outcomes and limitations: An acknowledgment was made by the study that its TCR sequencing and HLA analysis involved relatively few individuals.

With respect to this clonotype: Its antigen is unidentified.

From blood CD8+ and CD4+ T cells, the TCR beta chain was sequenced. RNA, at about 0.45 to 1 ug, was reverse transcribed with random hexamers. The method of amplification for TCR beta CDR3 was immunoSEQ multiplex PCR, covering 54 Vbeta and 13 Jbeta. TCRdb passed the immunoSEQ multiplex PCR reads through MiXCR, listing each CDR3 protein once. The repertoire consists of more than 150,000 distinct CDR3 sequences, with almost 96% occurring once and the leading ten covering approximately 0.1%. Germline CDR1 and CDR2: KGHDR and SFDVKD. The CDR3 spans 15 residues. With 9 bases removed from V and 2 bases from J, the gap between germline ends came to 18 bases.

The sample taken for sequencing was CD4+ T cells from PBMCs. This receptor was taken from a human donor with Susac syndrome. The V and J genes are TRBV24-1 and TRBJ2-5; D tentatively reads TRBD1 or TRBD2 (5 bases each). DNA for the CDR3: TGTGCCACCTCGGCGCCGAGGGGACGACAAGAGACCCAGTACTTC. Its protein product is CATSAPRGRQETQYF.